Each of the 16 T cell receptor beta chains below was sequenced from the same sample in a study of vaccination effects on CD4 cells after COVID-19. Sequencing followed a ViraFEST assay step that expanded antigen-specific CD4+ T cells with viral peptide pools. Subsequent to roughly 9 days of culture, CD4+ T cells were isolated. The person's infection with SARS-CoV-2, confirmed by PCR, took place between March and December 2020. The repertoire was sequenced with immunoSEQ multiplex PCR; TCRdb's copy has only in-frame clones and lacks some. The table has approximately 28,000 clones, about 80% seen once. Antigen specificity for these receptors is unknown. The sequencing here drew on CD4+ T cells from PBMCs cultured with HCoV-NL63 spike peptides, taken before COVID-19 vaccination. Receptors were obtained from a human donor who had a prior SARS-CoV-2 infection.

The chain recombines TRBV19 with TRBJ1-1, with D tentatively TRBD1 (5 bases). From germline, CDR1 is LNHDA and CDR2 SQIVND (reference sequence). Trimming took off 5 bases at V and 3 bases at J, with 13 bases between the two ends. The CDR3 totals 14 residues. DNA of the CDR3: TGTGCCAGTAGTCCGTCAGGGTGGCACACTGAAGCTTTCTTT. It codes for CASSPSGWHTEAFF.

The V and J genes are TRBV7-9 and TRBJ2-7, with TRBD1 matching over 10 bases. The CDR3 totals 14 residues. Unmatched junction bases numbered 5, after V lost 5 bases and J lost 4 bases. Germline CDR1 and CDR2: SEHNR and FQNEAQ (reference sequence). The DNA of the CDR3 is TGTGCCAGCAGCGCCGGGACAGGGGCATACGAGCAGTACTTC. Protein sequence: CASSAGTGAYEQYF.

The chain joins TRBV18 to TRBJ2-7; 11 nucleotides align to TRBD1. The germline V gene has CDR1 KGHSH and CDR2 LQKENI. CDR3 length: 15 amino acids. The trim removed 5 bases at V and 6 bases at J, leaving 9 bases unmatched. CDR3 amino acids: CASSTGTGGLREQYF. As DNA, the CDR3 is TGTGCCAGCTCAACTGGGACAGGGGGGTTGCGCGAGCAGTACTTC.

The chain joins TRBV28 to TRBJ2-5, with TRBD1 identical over 7 bases. Per germline, CDR1 MDHEN and CDR2 SYDVKM. CDR3 length equals 18 residues. V shed 0 bases and J 5 bases; nucleotides not matched to a gene: 15. CDR3 protein: CASSLWTQGTARGETQYF. CDR3 in DNA: TGTGCCAGCAGTTTATGGACACAAGGGACAGCTAGGGGGGAGACCCAGTACTTC.

The chain combines TRBV18 with TRBJ2-1, with TRBD2 matching 7 bases. Germline V gives CDR1 KGHSH, CDR2 LQKENI. J was trimmed by 4 bases and V by 4 bases; bases with no gene match: 7. The CDR3 is 15 amino acids. CDR3 sequence: CASSQSTGGYNEQFF. In DNA form, the CDR3 reads TGTGCCAGCTCACAAAGCACGGGGGGATACAATGAGCAGTTCTTC.

The chain uses TRBV9 and TRBJ2-2, with D possibly being TRBD1 (5 bases). The V end lost 4 bases, the J end lost 2 bases, and 18 bases lay between the germline ends. The CDR3 runs 17 residues. The germline gives CDR1 SGDLS, CDR2 YYNGEE. DNA of the CDR3: TGTGCCAGCAGCTCTTGGCCGACAGCATACAACACCGGGGAGCTGTTTTTT. Translated, it gives CASSSWPTAYNTGELFF.

The J gene is TRBJ1-2, the V gene TRBV6-5, with TRBD1 matching over 7 bases. Germline trimming cut 0 bases from V and 3 bases from J; bases unmatched to any gene: 7. CDR1 and CDR2 from the germline V gene are MNHEY and SVGAGI. This CDR3 region has 16 residues. The CDR3 region has the DNA TGTGCCAGCAGTTACTCGAATGCAGGGGGGGACTATGGCTACACCTTC. It is translated as CASSYSNAGGDYGYTF.

The chain couples TRBV2 to TRBJ1-1; possible D gene TRBD1, 5 bases. This CDR3 region has 15 residues. V was shortened by 7 bases and J by 0 bases, with 15 bases between the two germline ends. Germline V CDR1 and CDR2: SNHLY, FYNNEI. In DNA, the CDR3 is TGTGCCAGCAAAGTAGACTCAGGGTTGAACACTGAAGCTTTCTTT. Translating it yields CASKVDSGLNTEAFF.

V is TRBV3-1 (or the pseudogene TRBV3-2) and J is TRBJ1-6; D is perhaps TRBD1 (5 bases). Trimming cost V 2 bases and J 7 bases, with 18 bases left between them. CDR3 length equals 17 residues. CDR1 and CDR2 (germline): LGHDT, YNNKEL (reference sequence). The DNA for the CDR3 is TGTGCCAGCAGCCAACACCGTGGAGGGGCTAGCAATTCACCCCTCCACTTT. This encodes CASSQHRGGASNSPLHF.

The genes are TRBV7-6 and TRBJ2-3; no firm D call. This CDR3 is built from 14 residues. The germline V gene encodes CDR1 SGHVS and CDR2 FNYEAQ. V was clipped by 1 base and J by 6 bases, with 11 bases between them. The CDR3 spells CASSLDGRADTQYF. DNA of the CDR3: TGTGCCAGCAGCTTAGATGGGCGAGCGGATACGCAGTATTTT.

The genes are TRBV19 and TRBJ2-5; 9 bases are shared with TRBD1. CDR1 and CDR2 from the germline V gene are LNHDA and SQIVND (reference sequence). The CDR3 runs to 15 residues. Trimming took 5 bases from V and 0 from J; bases not matched to a gene: 4. CDR3: CASSEWTGDQETQYF. The CDR3 coding sequence is TGTGCCAGTAGTGAGTGGACAGGGGACCAAGAGACCCAGTACTTC.

The V and J genes are TRBV3-1 (or the pseudogene TRBV3-2) and TRBJ2-7, with 15 bases aligning to TRBD2. The ends lost 2 bases at V and 5 bases at J; junction bases unmatched: 19. This CDR3 has 21 amino acids. CDR1 is LGHDT, CDR2 YNNKEL, per germline (reference sequence). Here the CDR3 reads CASSQNPGLAGGTSPADEQYF. The DNA for the CDR3 is TGTGCCAGCAGCCAAAACCCTGGACTAGCGGGAGGGACCTCCCCCGCGGACGAGCAGTACTTC.

This sequence joins TRBV5-4 and TRBJ2-1; 10 nucleotides align to TRBD2. The J segment lost 5 bases and the V segment lost 6 bases, leaving 8 bases of the junction unmatched. Germline V CDR1 and CDR2: SGHNT, YYREEE (reference sequence). This CDR3 region has 15 residues. As DNA, the CDR3 is TGTGCCAGCACCCTAGGACTAGCGGTAAACAATGAGCAGTTCTTC. It translates to CASTLGLAVNNEQFF.

The chain couples TRBV7-9 to TRBJ2-7; D is possibly TRBD2 (7 bases). V dropped 3 bases and J dropped 0 bases, with 15 bases sitting between them. The CDR3 sequence is 16 residues long. Germline V gene sequence: CDR1 SEHNR, CDR2 FQNEAQ (reference sequence). The CDR3 DNA follows: TGTGCCAGCAGCTTGAATCGGGGGGCTTCCTCCTACGAGCAGTACTTC. This codes for CASSLNRGASSYEQYF.

The rearrangement links TRBV13 to TRBJ1-4, with D tentatively TRBD1 (5 bases). Germline V gene lookup returns CDR1 PRHDT and CDR2 FYEKMQ (reference sequence). V was pared by 0 bases and J by 8 bases, with 7 bases between. This CDR3 region has 13 residues. In nucleotides, the CDR3 is TGTGCCAGCAGCTTAGGGGGGCAGGAAAAACTGTTTTTT. Translation: CASSLGGQEKLFF.

The rearrangement uses TRBV4-3 and TRBJ1-2; the match to TRBD1 covers 7 bases. Trimming at V came to 1 base and at J to 4 bases, leaving 3 bases not matched to a gene. CDR3 length equals 14 residues. Per the germline V gene, CDR1 is LGHNA and CDR2 is YSLEER. The CDR3 DNA reads TGCGCCAGCAGCCAAGTAACAGGGGTCTATGGCTACACCTTC. Translation gives CASSQVTGVYGYTF.